This T cell receptor (beta chain) is drawn from a study of shared clonotypes between healthy human individuals (dated by TCRdb to between 2020 and 2021). Regarding the complete study: The cohort included a few men and a couple of women between 18 and 49 years of age. For each donor, CD4 naive and CD4 memory were each given three plates, CD8 naive was given two plates, and CD8 memory was given one plate. The study deeply sequenced blood TCR repertoires of about 5 healthy adults to estimate repertoire size and the extent of clonotype sharing between individuals. Leukapheresis yielded between about 0.8 and 9.5 billion PBMCs per donor. Libraries were prepared and TCR repertoires were sequenced by different laboratories using diverse techniques, in order to increase sequencing depth and limit assay-specific biases.

Using the deep immunoSEQ assay, TCR CDR3 regions were amplified from genomic DNA by multiplex PCR. Extracted genomic DNA from each cell subset was distributed evenly across all wells of several immunoSEQ 96-well plates, and each plate was treated as a replicate. For sorted subsets, each replicate PCR was loaded with approximately 190 ng genomic DNA, equivalent to 30,000 to 35,000 T cell genomes. The purified libraries were quantified using a Qubit 3.0 fluorometer, sized with a Bioanalyzer 2100, and then quantified again using the KAPA Library Quantification kit. Each immunoSEQ 96-well plate was sequenced on its own single-read 150-cycle Illumina NextSeq 550 flow cell. Per the source publication's procedure: Because only junctional sequences without quality scores were contained in the immunoSEQ output, filtering matching that applied to full-length reads could not be performed. Sequences were annotated with PyIR, a Python wrapper for IgBLAST v1.9, and V/J genes and CDR3 were assigned using IMGT germline references. Reads were removed for weak V/J assignments (E-value above 1e-6), missing CDR3, stop codons, out-of-frame junctions, or ambiguous translated residues. V3J clonotypes were defined as sequences sharing the same inferred V gene, J gene, and CDR3 amino acid sequence. Percentage overlap between repertoires was computed as shared unique clonotypes divided by the size of the smaller repertoire. Repertoire richness was assessed with RTK rarefaction, the Chao1 estimator, and Recon v2.1 estimates of unobserved clonotypes. Generation probabilities were computed with OLGA for all TCRbeta clonotypes obtained by the gDNA method from four donors. TCRdb mirrors the immuneACCESS table, restricted to in-frame sequences. Some clones are absent from its copies; in checked studies, under half trace to an unresolved V gene, and the reason for the others is unknown. V, J and clone size are those of that table, while D and trimming were read from the DNA. Recorded for this sample are over 2 million clones; about 95% of them occurred a single time. The ten biggest clones cover about 1.1% of the sample.

CD8 naive samples were obtained by positive selection for CCR7 among CD45RO-negative cells, yielding a CD45RA+CCR7+ population from which TemRA cells were excluded. Healthy HIV-negative adults with no recently reported acute infections or vaccinations were included as donors. Only Caucasian adults living in Nashville, Tennessee, USA were represented among the donors. Blood was collected by leukapheresis, and PBMCs were isolated by Ficoll-Histopaque density gradient centrifugation and then cryopreserved in liquid nitrogen vapor phase. Analytical flow cytometry was used to check the purity and quantity of each magnetically sorted T cell population. Genomic DNA was isolated from each sorted fraction and quantified by UV absorbance on a Nanodrop 2000c. At the junction V is shortened by 1 base and J by 3 bases; bases outside the gene matches: 6. The germline V gene encodes CDR1 LGHNA and CDR2 YSLEER. The CDR3 covers 15 residues, taking in both the cysteine and the phenylalanine. The kept DNA is CDR3 alone, 45 bases in frame from the first base.

For this clone: Its antigen has not been determined. Base qualities are not at hand, and no much larger clone is one base apart.

Overall results and qualifications from the work: Clonotypes shared by all four sorted-subset donors showed higher generation probabilities than non-shared clonotypes. Larger estimated clonotype richness was generally found for naive subsets than for memory subsets. Even with the large sequencing depth, rarefaction of the sorted-subset datasets indicated that sequencing was incomplete. Sampling was restricted to blood, and TCR repertoires in tissue are likely to differ from TCR repertoires in blood. Around 5% of naive CD4, 3% to 3.5% of naive CD8, around 2.3% of memory CD4, and less than 0.45% of memory CD8 clonotypes were shared across four donors. Pairwise subsampling indicated that sequencing depth was expected to affect the degree of clonotype sharing among donors. Because the study included a small number of donors, the genetic and exposure-history diversity represented was limited.

The receptor was derived from a man aged 18-30 years in good health. The chain was built from TRBV4-3 and TRBJ2-7; TRBD2 agrees with 7 junctional bases. The sequenced sample consisted of naive CD8+ T cells sorted from blood. Read against the paper, the sample's cell subset or site label means: CD45RA+CCR7+. The nucleotide sequence is TGCGCCAGCAGCCAAGGCGGGGGTCTTCTCTACGAGCAGTACTTC. It is translated as CASSQGGGLLYEQYF.